This TCR beta chain was sequenced for a study of radiotherapy plus CTLA-4 blockade in lung cancer. Study details: Of all patients, approximately 17% responded objectively and approximately 31% showed disease control.

With regard to this clone: The antigen is unknown.

Germline V lookup: CDR1 SGHRS, CDR2 YFSETQ. V lost 0 bases and J 1 base, leaving 13 bases between the germline ends. The CDR3 totals 16 residues. TCRdb keeps only in-frame clones here, not all; method: immunoSEQ multiplex PCR. Of roughly 110,000 clones in the sample, more than 75% are singletons; the top ten hold under 2.5%. Study outcomes and limitations: In blood, TCR clones derived from the tumor expanded after radiotherapy plus ipilimumab.

The V gene is TRBV5-1, the J gene TRBJ1-1; D may be TRBD1 (5 bases). The origin of this receptor is a human donor with non-small cell lung cancer that progressed on radiotherapy plus ipilimumab. Some clones in this sample may be carry-over from other donors' samples. Sequencing used peripheral blood, obtained from a patient treated with radiotherapy plus ipilimumab. The CDR3 loop reads CASSLVGGRQNTEAFF. The DNA for the CDR3 is TGCGCCAGCAGCTTGGTGGGGGGACGCCAGAACACTGAAGCTTTCTTT.